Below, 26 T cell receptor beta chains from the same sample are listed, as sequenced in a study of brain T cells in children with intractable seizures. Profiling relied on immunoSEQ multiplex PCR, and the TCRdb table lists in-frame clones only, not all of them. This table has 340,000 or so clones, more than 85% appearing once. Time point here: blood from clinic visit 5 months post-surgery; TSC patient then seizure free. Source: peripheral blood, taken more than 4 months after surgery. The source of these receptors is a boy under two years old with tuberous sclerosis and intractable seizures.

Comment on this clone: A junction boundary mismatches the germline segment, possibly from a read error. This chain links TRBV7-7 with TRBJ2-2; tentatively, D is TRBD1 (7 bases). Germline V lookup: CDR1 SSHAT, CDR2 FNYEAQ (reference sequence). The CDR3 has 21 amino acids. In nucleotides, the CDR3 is TGTGCTAGCAGCCGCTACCCAGGGACGGGGGACAGACTCATGGACACCGGGGAGCTGTTTTTT. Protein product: CASSRYPGTGDRLMDTGELFF.

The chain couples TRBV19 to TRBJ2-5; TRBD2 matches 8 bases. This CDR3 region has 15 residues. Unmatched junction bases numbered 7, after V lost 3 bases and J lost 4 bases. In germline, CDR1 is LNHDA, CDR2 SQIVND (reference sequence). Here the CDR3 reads CASSIRPGGRETQYF. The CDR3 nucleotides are TGTGCCAGTAGTATCCGGCCGGGGGGGCGAGAGACCCAGTACTTC.

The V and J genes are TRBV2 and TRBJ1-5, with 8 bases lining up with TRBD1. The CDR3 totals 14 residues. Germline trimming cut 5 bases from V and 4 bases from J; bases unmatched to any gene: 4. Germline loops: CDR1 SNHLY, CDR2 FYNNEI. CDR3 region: CASSQDRVNQPQHF. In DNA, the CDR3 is TGTGCCAGCAGTCAGGACAGGGTGAATCAGCCCCAGCATTTT.

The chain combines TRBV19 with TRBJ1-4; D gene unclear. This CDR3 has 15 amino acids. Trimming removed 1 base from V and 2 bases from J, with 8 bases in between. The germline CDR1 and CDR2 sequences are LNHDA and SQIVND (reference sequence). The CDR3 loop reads CASSIAGRTNEKLFF. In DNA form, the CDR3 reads TGTGCCAGTAGTATAGCGGGGAGGACTAATGAAAAACTGTTTTTT.

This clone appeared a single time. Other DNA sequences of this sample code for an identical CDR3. The CDR3 sequence: CASSLVGLQETQYF. The CDR3 nucleotides are TGCGCCAGCAGCTTGGTCGGGCTACAAGAGACCCAGTACTTC. V is TRBV5-1 and J is TRBJ2-5; D is unresolved. Germline CDR1 reads SGHRS; CDR2 reads YFSETQ. V lost 0 bases and J lost 2, with 8 bases in between. CDR3 length equals 14 residues.

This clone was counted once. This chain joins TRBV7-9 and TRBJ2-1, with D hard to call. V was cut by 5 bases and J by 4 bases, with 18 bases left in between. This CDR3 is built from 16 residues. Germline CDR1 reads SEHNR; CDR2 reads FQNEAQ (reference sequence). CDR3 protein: CASSPPGPVYYNEQFF. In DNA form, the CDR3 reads TGTGCCAGCAGCCCCCCCGGGCCAGTATATTACAATGAGCAGTTCTTC.

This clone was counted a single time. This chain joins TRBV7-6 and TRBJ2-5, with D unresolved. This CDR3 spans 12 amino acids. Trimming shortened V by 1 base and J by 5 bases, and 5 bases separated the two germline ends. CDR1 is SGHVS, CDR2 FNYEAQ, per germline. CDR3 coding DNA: TGTGCCAGCAGCTTAGGCCGGGAGACCCAGTACTTC. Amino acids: CASSLGRETQYF.

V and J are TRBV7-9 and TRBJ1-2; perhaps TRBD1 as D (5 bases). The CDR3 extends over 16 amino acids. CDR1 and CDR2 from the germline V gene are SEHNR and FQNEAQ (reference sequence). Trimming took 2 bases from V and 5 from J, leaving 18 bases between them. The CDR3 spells CASSLWEERGPYGYTF. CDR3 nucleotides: TGTGCCAGCAGCTTATGGGAGGAAAGGGGTCCGTATGGCTACACCTTC.

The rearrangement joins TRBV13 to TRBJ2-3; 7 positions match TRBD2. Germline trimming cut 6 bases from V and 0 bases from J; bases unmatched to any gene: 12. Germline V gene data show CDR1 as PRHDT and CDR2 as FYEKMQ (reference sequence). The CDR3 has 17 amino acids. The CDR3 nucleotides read TGTGCCAGCAGGCTGGGGCAAAGACTAGCTAGCACAGATACGCAGTATTTT. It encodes CASRLGQRLASTDTQYF. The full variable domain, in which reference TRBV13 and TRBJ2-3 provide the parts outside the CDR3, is AAGVIQSPRHLIKEKRETATLKCYPIPRHDTVYWYQQGPGQDPQFLISFYEKMQSDKGSIPDRFSAQQFSDYHSELNMSSLELGDSALYFCASRLGQRLASTDTQYFGPGTRLTVL.

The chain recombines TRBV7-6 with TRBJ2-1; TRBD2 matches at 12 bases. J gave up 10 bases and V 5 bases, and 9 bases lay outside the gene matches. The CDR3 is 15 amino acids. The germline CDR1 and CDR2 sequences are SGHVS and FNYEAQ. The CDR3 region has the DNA TGTGCCAGCAGCCGTGGACTAGCGGGGCCCGGGGAGCAGTTCTTC. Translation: CASSRGLAGPGEQFF.

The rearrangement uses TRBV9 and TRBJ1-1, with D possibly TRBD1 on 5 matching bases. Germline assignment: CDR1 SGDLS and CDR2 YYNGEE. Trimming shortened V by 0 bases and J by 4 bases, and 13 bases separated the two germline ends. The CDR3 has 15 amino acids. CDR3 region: CASSVEGHGFTEAFF. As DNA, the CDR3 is TGTGCCAGCAGCGTAGAGGGGCACGGGTTCACTGAAGCTTTCTTT.

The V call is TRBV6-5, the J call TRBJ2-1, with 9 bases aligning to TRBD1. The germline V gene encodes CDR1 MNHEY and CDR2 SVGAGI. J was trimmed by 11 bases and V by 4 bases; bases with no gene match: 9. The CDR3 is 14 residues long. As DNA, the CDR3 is TGTGCCAGCAGTTCTCGGGGGACAGGGAATAAGCAGTTCTTC. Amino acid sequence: CASSSRGTGNKQFF.

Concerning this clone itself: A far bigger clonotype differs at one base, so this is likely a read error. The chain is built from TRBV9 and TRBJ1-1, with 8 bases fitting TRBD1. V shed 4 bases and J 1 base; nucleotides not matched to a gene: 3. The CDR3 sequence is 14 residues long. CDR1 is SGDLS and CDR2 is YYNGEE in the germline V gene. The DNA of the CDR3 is TGTGCCAGCAGCCCCGGGACAGGGAACACTGAAGCTTTCTTT. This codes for CASSPGTGNTEAFF.

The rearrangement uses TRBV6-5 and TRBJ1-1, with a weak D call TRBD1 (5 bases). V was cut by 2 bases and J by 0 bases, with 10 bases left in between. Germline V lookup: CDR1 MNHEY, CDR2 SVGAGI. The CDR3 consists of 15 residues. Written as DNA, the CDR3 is TGTGCCAGCAGTTACCACGCGGACATGAACACTGAAGCTTTCTTT. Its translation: CASSYHADMNTEAFF.

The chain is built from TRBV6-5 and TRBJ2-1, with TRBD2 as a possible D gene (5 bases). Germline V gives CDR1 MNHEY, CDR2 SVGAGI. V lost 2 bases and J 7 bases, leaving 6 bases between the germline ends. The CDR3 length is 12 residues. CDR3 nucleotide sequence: TGTGCCAGCAGTTACGGGAGTAATGAGCAGTTCTTC. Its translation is CASSYGSNEQFF.

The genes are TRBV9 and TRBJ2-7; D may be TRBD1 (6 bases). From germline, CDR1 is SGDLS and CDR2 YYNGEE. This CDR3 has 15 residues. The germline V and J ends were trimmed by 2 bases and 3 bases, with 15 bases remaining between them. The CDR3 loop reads CASSVTGTTDYEQYF. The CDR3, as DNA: TGTGCCAGCAGCGTCACCGGGACAACCGACTACGAGCAGTACTTC.

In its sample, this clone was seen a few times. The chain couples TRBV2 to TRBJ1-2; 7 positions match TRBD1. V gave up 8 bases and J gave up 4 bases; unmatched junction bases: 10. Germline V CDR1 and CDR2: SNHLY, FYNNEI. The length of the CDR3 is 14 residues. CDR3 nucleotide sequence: TGTGCCAGCCCGGGGCGAGACAGGGCCTATGGCTACACCTTC. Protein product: CASPGRDRAYGYTF.

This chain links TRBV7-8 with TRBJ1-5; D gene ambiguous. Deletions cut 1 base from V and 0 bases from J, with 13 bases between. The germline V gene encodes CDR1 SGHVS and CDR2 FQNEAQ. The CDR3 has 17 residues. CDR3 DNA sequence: TGTGCCAGCAGCTTAGGGTTTAGACTGTCTAGCAATCAGCCCCAGCATTTT. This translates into CASSLGFRLSSNQPQHF.

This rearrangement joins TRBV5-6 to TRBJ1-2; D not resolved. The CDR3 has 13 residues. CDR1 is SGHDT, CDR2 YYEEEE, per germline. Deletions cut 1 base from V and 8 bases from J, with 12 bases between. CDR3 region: CASSLWDFIGYTF. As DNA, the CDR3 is TGTGCCAGCAGCTTGTGGGATTTTATAGGCTACACCTTC.

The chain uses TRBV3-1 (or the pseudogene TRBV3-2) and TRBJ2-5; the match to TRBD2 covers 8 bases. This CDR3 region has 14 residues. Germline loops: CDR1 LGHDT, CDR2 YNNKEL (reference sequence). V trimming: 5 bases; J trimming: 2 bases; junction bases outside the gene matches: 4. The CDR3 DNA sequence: TGTGCCAGCAGCGCTAGCGGGTTTCAAGAGACCCAGTACTTC. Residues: CASSASGFQETQYF.

CDR3 nucleotide sequence: TGTGCCAGCAGCCCAGGGACAGGGGGCTTTAGGACCTACGAGCAGTACTTC. Protein: CASSPGTGGFRTYEQYF. This chain connects TRBV11-2 to TRBJ2-7, with 12 bases fitting TRBD1. The CDR3 has 17 residues. Trimming at V came to 5 bases and at J to 2 bases, leaving 10 bases not matched to a gene. CDR1 is SGHAT and CDR2 is FQNNGV in the germline V gene.

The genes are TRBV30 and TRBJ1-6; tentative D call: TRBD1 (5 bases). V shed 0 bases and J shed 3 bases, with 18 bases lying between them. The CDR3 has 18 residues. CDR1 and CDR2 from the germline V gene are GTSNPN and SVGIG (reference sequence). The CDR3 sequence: CAWSVGTNLFLYNSPLHF. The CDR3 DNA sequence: TGTGCCTGGAGTGTGGGGACCAATCTATTTCTCTATAATTCACCCCTCCACTTT.

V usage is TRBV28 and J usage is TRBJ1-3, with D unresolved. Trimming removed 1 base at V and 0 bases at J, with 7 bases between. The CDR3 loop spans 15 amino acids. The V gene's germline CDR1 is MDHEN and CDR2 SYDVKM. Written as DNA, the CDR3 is TGTGCCAGCAGTTTATCTGGGAGCTCTGGAAACACCATATATTTT. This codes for CASSLSGSSGNTIYF.

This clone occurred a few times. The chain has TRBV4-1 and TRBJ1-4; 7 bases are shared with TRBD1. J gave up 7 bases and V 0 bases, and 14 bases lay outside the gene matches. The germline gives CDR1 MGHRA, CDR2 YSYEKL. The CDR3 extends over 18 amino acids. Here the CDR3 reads CASSQDAARRQGGEKLFF. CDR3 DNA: TGCGCCAGCAGCCAAGATGCTGCCCGGCGACAGGGCGGTGAAAAACTGTTTTTT.

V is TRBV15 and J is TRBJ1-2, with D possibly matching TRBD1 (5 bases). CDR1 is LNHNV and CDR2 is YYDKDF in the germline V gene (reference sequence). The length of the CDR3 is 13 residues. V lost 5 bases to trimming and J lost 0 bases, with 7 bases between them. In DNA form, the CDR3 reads TGTGCCACCAGCGGGGGAACTAACTATGGCTACACCTTC. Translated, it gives CATSGGTNYGYTF.

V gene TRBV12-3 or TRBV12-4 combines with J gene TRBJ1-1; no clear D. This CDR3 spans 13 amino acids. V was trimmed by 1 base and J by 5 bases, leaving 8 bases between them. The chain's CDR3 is CASSLVEGTEAFF. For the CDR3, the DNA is TGTGCCAGCAGTTTAGTAGAAGGGACTGAAGCTTTCTTT.